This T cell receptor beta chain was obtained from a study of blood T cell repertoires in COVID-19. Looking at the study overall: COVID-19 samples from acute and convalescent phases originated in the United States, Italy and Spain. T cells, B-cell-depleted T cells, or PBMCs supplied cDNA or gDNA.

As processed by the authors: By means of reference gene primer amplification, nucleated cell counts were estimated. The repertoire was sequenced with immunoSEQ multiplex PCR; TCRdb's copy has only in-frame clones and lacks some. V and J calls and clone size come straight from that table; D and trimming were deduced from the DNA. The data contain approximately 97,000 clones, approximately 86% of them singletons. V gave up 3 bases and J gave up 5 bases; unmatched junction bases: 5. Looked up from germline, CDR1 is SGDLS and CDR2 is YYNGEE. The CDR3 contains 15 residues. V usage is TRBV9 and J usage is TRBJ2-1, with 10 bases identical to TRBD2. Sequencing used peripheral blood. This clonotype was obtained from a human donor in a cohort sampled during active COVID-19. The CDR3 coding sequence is TGTGCCAGCAGCGAGCGGGAGGGTGGAAACAATGAGCAGTTCTTC. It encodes CASSEREGGNNEQFF.